This T cell receptor (beta chain) appears in the sequencing data of a study of T-cell reconstitution after alpha-beta-depleted transplantation in children. TCRbeta library construction was performed incorporating unique molecular identifiers. TCRdb used MiXCR to reprocess the PCR reads, holding one entry per CDR3 protein. The data hold some 280,000 distinct CDR3 sequences, with almost 10% observed a single time. V was shortened by 3 bases and J by 2 bases, with 13 bases between the two germline ends. This CDR3 is built from 15 residues. Germline CDR1 SGHTA, CDR2 FQGNSA. This clonotype originated in a human donor who donated a stem cell graft to a child with SCID. The chain uses TRBV7-2 and TRBJ1-2; D gene unclear. Sequencing used PBMCs from the stem cell graft donor, obtained from the stem cell graft. The CDR3 loop reads CASSFVKTDNYGYTF. The CDR3 DNA follows: TGTGCCAGCAGCTTCGTCAAGACGGACAACTATGGCTACACCTTC. Full variable domain (remainder filled in from reference TRBV7-2 and TRBJ1-2): GAGVSQSPSNKVTEKGKDVELRCDPISGHTALYWYRQSLGQGLEFLIYFQGNSAPDKSGLPSDRFSAERTGGSVSTLTIQRTQQEDSAVYLCASSFVKTDNYGYTFGSGTRLTVV.